These 22 T cell receptor beta chains share one sample of origin, sequenced in a study of T cell repertoires in ileal Crohn's disease (dated by TCRdb to between 2018 and 2021). The method was the immunoSEQ multiplex PCR assay. The table was pulled from immuneACCESS by TCRdb, which kept in-frame rearrangements only. Such tables lose some clones; where checked, under half of the loss comes from unresolved V genes, and the rest has no known cause. This sample has 6,000 to 8,000 clones in its table, and more than 65% of those were observed once. Jointly, the top ten make up under 3% of the sample. The sequencing input was ileal tissue. These receptors were obtained from an adult with Crohn's disease.

This clone showed up just a few times. This chain links TRBV28 with TRBJ2-1; 9 bases fit TRBD1. Losses at the gene ends were 2 bases for V and 2 bases for J; bases not matched to a gene: 4. The CDR3 consists of 16 residues. Looked up from germline, CDR1 is MDHEN and CDR2 is SYDVKM. CDR3 sequence reads: CASSLLTGGAYNEQFF. CDR3 in DNA: TGTGCCAGCAGTTTACTGACAGGGGGGGCCTACAATGAGCAGTTCTTC.

The CDR3 reads CASSSTGGTYEQYF. The CDR3 nucleotides are TGCGCCAGCAGCTCGACAGGGGGCACCTACGAGCAGTACTTC. The V and J genes are TRBV5-1 and TRBJ2-5; 10 bases align to TRBD1. The J call is uncertain, as TRBJ2-7 better fits the DNA end. The germline CDR1 and CDR2 sequences are SGHRS and YFSETQ. This CDR3 has 14 residues.

V gene TRBV6-1 combines with J gene TRBJ1-5, with unresolved D. Trimming pared 6 bases from V and 5 bases from J, leaving 8 bases between. CDR1 is MNHNS, CDR2 SASEGT, per germline. The CDR3 is made up of 12 amino acids. CDR3 region: CASRHDYQPQHF. CDR3 nucleotide sequence: TGTGCCAGCAGGCACGACTATCAGCCCCAGCATTTT.

The J gene is TRBJ2-7, the V gene TRBV5-4, with 11 bases fitting TRBD1. Germline V gene lookup returns CDR1 SGHNT and CDR2 YYREEE (reference sequence). The V gene end was trimmed by 4 bases and the J gene end by 3 bases; junction bases not matched to a gene: 6. The CDR3 totals 15 residues. CDR3 sequence: CASSPPGQGDYEQYF. The CDR3 region has the DNA TGTGCCAGCAGCCCCCCGGGACAGGGGGACTACGAGCAGTACTTC.

The CDR3 DNA reads TGTGCCAGCAGCGTCAGGGTCGCCCTCACAGATACGCAGTATTTT. It encodes CASSVRVALTDTQYF. The chain employs TRBV14 and TRBJ2-3; tentatively, D is TRBD1 (5 bases). V lost 5 bases and J 2 bases, leaving 14 bases between the germline ends. Germline CDR1 is SGHDN and CDR2 is FVKESK. CDR3 length: 15 residues.

The rearrangement links TRBV7-2 to TRBJ2-7, with 9 bases matching TRBD2. Per germline, CDR1 SGHTA and CDR2 FQGNSA. The CDR3 extends over 15 amino acids. V lost 7 bases, J lost 4 bases, and 11 bases stayed unmatched. CDR3 in amino acids: CASTSWGSGGYEQYF. CDR3 nucleotides: TGTGCCAGCACCTCATGGGGCAGCGGGGGGTACGAGCAGTACTTC.

This clone was recorded a few times. The V gene is TRBV4-3, the J gene TRBJ2-3; TRBD2 might be the D (5 bases). The CDR3 is 16 amino acids. V was shortened by 3 bases and J by 2 bases, with 15 bases between the two germline ends. The V gene's germline CDR1 is LGHNA and CDR2 YSLEER. Here the CDR3 reads CASSQGSKLFTDTQYF. The CDR3 region has the DNA TGCGCCAGCAGCCAGGGGAGCAAACTATTCACAGATACGCAGTATTTT.

The V gene is TRBV9, the J gene TRBJ2-3; D is uncertain. Trimming pared 0 bases from V and 1 base from J, leaving 9 bases between. The germline V gene encodes CDR1 SGDLS and CDR2 YYNGEE. This CDR3 region has 15 residues. The CDR3 bases are TGTGCCAGCAGCGTAGGCGACAAACGCACAGATACGCAGTATTTT. Translation gives CASSVGDKRTDTQYF.

The chain couples TRBV11-2 to TRBJ2-3; D remains unclear. Germline CDR1 is SGHAT and CDR2 is FQNNGV. The CDR3 spans 14 residues. The germline V and J ends were trimmed by 2 bases and 6 bases, with 12 bases remaining between them. The CDR3 region is CASSLIGRVDTQYF. For the CDR3, the DNA is TGTGCCAGCAGCTTAATCGGTAGAGTTGATACGCAGTATTTT.

This sequence joins TRBV30 and TRBJ2-7; 10 nucleotides agree with TRBD1. V trimming: 3 bases; J trimming: 0 bases; junction bases outside the gene matches: 2. The CDR3 is made up of 14 amino acids. CDR1 and CDR2 from the germline V gene are GTSNPN and SVGIG (reference sequence). The DNA for the CDR3 is TGTGCCTGGAGGACAGGGGGCAGCTCCTACGAGCAGTACTTC. It yields the protein CAWRTGGSSYEQYF.

This clone has more than one count but fewer than ten. CDR3 protein: CAWSSGHNNQPQHF. The DNA of the CDR3 is TGTGCCTGGAGTTCAGGGCACAACAATCAGCCCCAGCATTTT. The chain carries TRBV30 and TRBJ1-5; weak D call: TRBD1 (5 bases). The CDR3 contains 14 residues. V gave up 2 bases and J gave up 3 bases, with 11 bases separating them. The germline V gene has CDR1 GTSNPN and CDR2 SVGIG (reference sequence).

CDR3 sequence: CASTHLAGGQETQYF. As DNA, the CDR3 is TGTGCCTCCACCCACCTGGCGGGGGGGCAGGAGACCCAGTACTTC. The rearrangement uses TRBV30 and TRBJ2-5, with TRBD2 identical over 9 bases. Germline V CDR1 and CDR2: GTSNPN, SVGIG (reference sequence). The CDR3 totals 15 residues. The junction had 14 bases not matched to a gene; V was cut back by 7 bases and J by 5 bases.

J is TRBJ2-7 and V is TRBV5-1; 7 bases are a match to TRBD1. This CDR3 is 14 amino acids long. CDR1 and CDR2 (germline): SGHRS, YFSETQ. V shed 0 bases, J shed 6 bases, and the junction held 6 bases outside the gene matches. The CDR3 DNA reads TGCGCCAGCAGCTTGGCGGGACAGACTTCCGAGCAGTACTTC. Translating gives CASSLAGQTSEQYF. The whole variable domain, remainder taken from reference TRBV5-1 and TRBJ2-7, is KAGVTQTPRYLIKTRGQQVTLSCSPISGHRSVSWYQQTPGQGLQFLFEYFSETQRNKGNFPGRFSGRQFSNSRSEMNVSTLELGDSALYLCASSLAGQTSEQYFGPGTRLTVT.

The CDR3 region is CASSPGQGGAEAFF. CDR3 DNA sequence: TGCGCCAGCAGCCCGGGACAGGGGGGCGCTGAAGCTTTCTTT. The chain uses TRBV5-1 and TRBJ1-1; 11 bases fit TRBD1. The J segment lost 6 bases and the V segment lost 4 bases, leaving 5 bases of the junction unmatched. CDR3 length equals 14 residues. In germline, CDR1 is SGHRS, CDR2 YFSETQ.

The chain uses TRBV7-3 and TRBJ1-1, with unresolved D. The length of the CDR3 is 15 residues. Germline CDR1 reads SGHTA; CDR2 reads FQGTGA. The germline V and J ends were trimmed by 0 bases and 5 bases, with 13 bases remaining between them. CDR3 region: CASSLTQVGWTEAFF. The CDR3 DNA sequence: TGTGCCAGCAGCTTAACCCAGGTGGGTTGGACTGAAGCTTTCTTT. Complete variable domain (other parts from reference TRBV7-3 and TRBJ1-1): GAGVSQTPSNKVTEKGKYVELRCDPISGHTALYWYRQSLGQGPEFLIYFQGTGAADDSGLPNDRFFAVRPEGSVSTLKIQRTERGDSAVYLCASSLTQVGWTEAFFGQGTRLTVV.

This chain joins TRBV15 and TRBJ2-5, with a weak D call TRBD1 (5 bases). With 0 bases removed from V and 7 bases from J, the gap between germline ends came to 12 bases. The germline gives CDR1 LNHNV, CDR2 YYDKDF (reference sequence). CDR3 length: 14 amino acids. CDR3 region: CATSRESGARTQYF. In DNA, the CDR3 is TGTGCCACCAGCAGAGAAAGTGGGGCCCGGACCCAGTACTTC.

This clone turned up a few times. The V call is TRBV7-8, the J call TRBJ2-7; 10 positions agree with TRBD2. V lost 4 bases and J lost 7; bases outside the gene matches: 7. CDR3 size: 14 residues. Germline assignment: CDR1 SGHVS and CDR2 FQNEAQ. Written as DNA, the CDR3 is TGTGCCAGCAGCTCACGGACTAGCGGAGGTGAGCAGTACTTC. Protein sequence: CASSSRTSGGEQYF.

The chain has TRBV7-8 and TRBJ2-1, with 9 bases that match TRBD2. The CDR3 is made up of 17 amino acids. The germline gives CDR1 SGHVS, CDR2 FQNEAQ. V shed 1 base, J shed 5 bases, and the junction held 9 bases outside the gene matches. The CDR3 is CASSLDRSGRPHNEQFF. CDR3 nucleotides: TGTGCCAGCAGCTTAGATCGAAGCGGGAGGCCCCACAATGAGCAGTTCTTC.

The chain links TRBV19 to TRBJ1-3, with D uncertain. Looked up from germline, CDR1 is LNHDA and CDR2 is SQIVND (reference sequence). Trimming took off 0 bases at V and 2 bases at J, with 8 bases between the two ends. The CDR3 extends over 15 amino acids. The CDR3: CASSIDGSAGNTIYF. CDR3 sequence (DNA): TGTGCCAGTAGTATAGATGGCAGCGCTGGAAACACCATATATTTT.

The rearrangement uses TRBV25-1 and TRBJ1-2; TRBD1 agrees at 7 bases. CDR1 MGHDK and CDR2 SYGVNS come from the germline V gene. The CDR3 has 14 residues. V was clipped by 7 bases and J by 4 bases; unmatched bases: 9. The CDR3 region is CASTSPGQTYGYTF. CDR3 bases: TGTGCCAGCACTTCCCCGGGACAGACCTATGGCTACACCTTC.

V gene TRBV5-4 combines with J gene TRBJ2-7; weak D call: TRBD2 (6 bases). The germline gives CDR1 SGHNT, CDR2 YYREEE (reference sequence). This CDR3 is built from 14 residues. V gave up 2 bases and J gave up 1 base, with 10 bases separating them. CDR3 DNA: TGTGCCAGCAGCTTACCCGGGGGATCCTACGAGCAGTACTTC. Translated, it gives CASSLPGGSYEQYF.

V usage is TRBV11-2 and J usage is TRBJ1-6, with a weak D call TRBD1 (6 bases). This CDR3 region has 13 residues. Germline CDR1 is SGHAT and CDR2 is FQNNGV. Trimming took off 5 bases at V and 18 bases at J, with 20 bases between the two ends. The chain's CDR3 is CASSLGGAQVSHF. As DNA, the CDR3 is TGTGCCAGCAGCCTGGGGGGGGCCCAGGTCAGCCACTTT.